The entry that follows covers one T cell receptor (beta chain) sequence. What it binds is not known. The data stem from a study of Tregs in tolerant kidney transplant recipients. Study information: Sorting of CD4+CD25+CD127- cells followed approximately 3-day belatacept mixed lymphocyte reactions, sometimes with roughly 5-day graft donor restimulation.

The CDR3 runs to 11 residues. Germline CDR1 reads DFQATT; CDR2 reads SNEGSKA (reference sequence). V dropped 5 bases and J dropped 12; count of bases not matched to a gene: 6. The repertoire was sequenced with immunoSEQ multiplex PCR; TCRdb's copy has only in-frame clones and lacks some. The sample has roughly 1,300 clones, 40% to 55% seen once. This chain links TRBV20-1 with TRBJ2-1, with 8 positions matching TRBD2. Input material: Tregs from blood cultured with allogeneic cells. The receptor's source is a human donor in good health. CDR3 DNA: TGCAGTGCTCTTCGGGGGGGCGTGCAGTTCTTC. Encoded protein: CSALRGGVQFF.